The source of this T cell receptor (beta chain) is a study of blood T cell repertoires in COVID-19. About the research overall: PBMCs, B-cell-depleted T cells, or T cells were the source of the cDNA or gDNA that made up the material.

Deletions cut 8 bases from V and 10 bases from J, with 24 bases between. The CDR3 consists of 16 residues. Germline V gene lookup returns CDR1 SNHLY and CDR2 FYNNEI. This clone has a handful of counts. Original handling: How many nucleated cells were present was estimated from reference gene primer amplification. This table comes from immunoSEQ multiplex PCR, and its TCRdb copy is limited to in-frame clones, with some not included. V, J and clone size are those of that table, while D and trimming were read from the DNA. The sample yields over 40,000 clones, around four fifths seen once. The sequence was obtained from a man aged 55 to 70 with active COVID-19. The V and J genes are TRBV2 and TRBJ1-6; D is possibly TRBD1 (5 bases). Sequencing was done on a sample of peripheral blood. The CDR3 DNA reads TGTGCCAGCCGGGAGGGAAAGACAGTTGGTTCATCACCCCTCCACTTT. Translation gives CASREGKTVGSSPLHF.